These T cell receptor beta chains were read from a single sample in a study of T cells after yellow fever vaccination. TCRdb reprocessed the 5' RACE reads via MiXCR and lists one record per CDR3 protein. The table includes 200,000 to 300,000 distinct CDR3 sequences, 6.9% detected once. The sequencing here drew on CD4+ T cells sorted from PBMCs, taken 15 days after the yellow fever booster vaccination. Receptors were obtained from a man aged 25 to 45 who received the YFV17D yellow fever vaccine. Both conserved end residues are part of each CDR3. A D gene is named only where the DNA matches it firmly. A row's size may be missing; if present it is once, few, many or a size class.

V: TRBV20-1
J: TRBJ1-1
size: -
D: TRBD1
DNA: TGCAGTGCTAACAGGGGGCCGAACACTGAAGCTTTCTTT
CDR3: CSANRGPNTEAFF

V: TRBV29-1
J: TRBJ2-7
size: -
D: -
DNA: TGCAGCGTTGAATCCAGGGTAGGATACGAGCAGTACTTC
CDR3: CSVESRVGYEQYF

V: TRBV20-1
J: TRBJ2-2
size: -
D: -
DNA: TGCAGTGCTAGAACGGGGGAGCGTAGCACCGGGGAGCTGTTTTTT
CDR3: CSARTGERSTGELFF

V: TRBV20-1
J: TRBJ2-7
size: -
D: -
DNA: TGCAGTGGTAGGAGGGACAACTCCCCCGAGCAGTACTTC
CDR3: CSGRRDNSPEQYF

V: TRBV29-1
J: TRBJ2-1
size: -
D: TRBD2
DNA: TGCAGCGTTGTGACTAGCGGGGGCAATGAGCAGTTCTTC
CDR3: CSVVTSGGNEQFF

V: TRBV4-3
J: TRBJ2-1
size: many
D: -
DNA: TGCGCCAGCAGCCAAGACCTCGGCTCCTACAATGAGCAGTTCTTC
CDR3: CASSQDLGSYNEQFF

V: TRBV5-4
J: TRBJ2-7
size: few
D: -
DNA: TGTGCCAGCAGCCAGGGGCGGACGGACTCCTACGAGCAGTACTTC
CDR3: CASSQGRTDSYEQYF

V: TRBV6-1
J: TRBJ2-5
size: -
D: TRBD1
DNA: TGTGCCAGCACCCCGCCATGGGGGACAGGGGAACCAGAGACCCAGTACTTC
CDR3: CASTPPWGTGEPETQYF

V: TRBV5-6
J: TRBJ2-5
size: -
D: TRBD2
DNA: TGTGCCAGCAGCTTGGGACTAGCGGGAGGGCCCCTAGAGACCCAGTACTTC
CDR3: CASSLGLAGGPLETQYF

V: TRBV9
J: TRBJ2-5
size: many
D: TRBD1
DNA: TGTGCCAGCAGCGTAGTGGCAGGGGGCGTGGAGACCCAGTACTTC
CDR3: CASSVVAGGVETQYF

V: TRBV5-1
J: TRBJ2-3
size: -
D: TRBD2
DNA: TGCGCCAGCAGCCCCAGGGCGGGAGCTAGCACAGATACGCAGTATTTT
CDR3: CASSPRAGASTDTQYF

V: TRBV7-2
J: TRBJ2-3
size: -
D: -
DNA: TGTGCCAGCAGCCCAATGGGACTCCGCACAGATACGCAGTATTTT
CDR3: CASSPMGLRTDTQYF

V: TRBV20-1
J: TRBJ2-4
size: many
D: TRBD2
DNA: TGCAGTGCCTCCCGGACTAGCGGGAGGGGTACCGGTTTGTCTTCCAAAAACATTCAGTACTTC
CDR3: CSASRTSGRGTGLSSKNIQYF

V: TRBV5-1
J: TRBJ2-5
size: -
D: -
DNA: TGCGCCAGCAGCTTGGCCTCAGTCCAAGAGACCCAGTACTTC
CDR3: CASSLASVQETQYF

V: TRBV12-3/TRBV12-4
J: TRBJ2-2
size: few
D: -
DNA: TGTGCCAGCAGTTTTCGGCAACTGAACACCGGGGAGCTGTTTTTT
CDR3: CASSFRQLNTGELFF

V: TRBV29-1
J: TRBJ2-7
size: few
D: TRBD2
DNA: TGCAGCGTCCGGACTAGCGGGAACTCCTACGAGCAGTACTTC
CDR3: CSVRTSGNSYEQYF

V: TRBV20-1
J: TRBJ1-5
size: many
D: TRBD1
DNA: TGCAGTGCTATGGGACAGGCTAATCAGCCCCAGCATTTT
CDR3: CSAMGQANQPQHF

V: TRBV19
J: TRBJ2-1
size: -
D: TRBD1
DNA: TGTGCCAGTAGTAAAGAGACAGGGGTCACCAACAATGAGCAGTTCTTC
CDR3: CASSKETGVTNNEQFF

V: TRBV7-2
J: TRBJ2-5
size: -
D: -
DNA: TGTGCCAGCAGCTTTAGCGCGAGGGAGACCCAGTACTTC
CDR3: CASSFSARETQYF

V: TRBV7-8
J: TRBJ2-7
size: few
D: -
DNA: TGTGCCAGCACCTCACGCGGGGCTCTACACGAGCAGTACTTC
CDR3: CASTSRGALHEQYF

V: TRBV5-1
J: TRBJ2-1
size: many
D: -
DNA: TGCGCCAGCAGCGCAGGCAGTTCCTACAATGAGCAGTTCTTC
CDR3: CASSAGSSYNEQFF

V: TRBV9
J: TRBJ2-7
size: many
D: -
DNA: TGTGCCAGCAGCGTAGAACCCGGGGCCGGCTACGAGCAGTACTTC
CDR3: CASSVEPGAGYEQYF

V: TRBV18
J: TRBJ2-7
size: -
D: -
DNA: TGTGCCAGCTCACCACGGAAGGGCGAGCAGTACTTC
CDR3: CASSPRKGEQYF

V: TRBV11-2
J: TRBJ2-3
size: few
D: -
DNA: TGTGCCAGCAGCTTAGAACCAGATAGCACAGATACGCAGTATTTT
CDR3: CASSLEPDSTDTQYF

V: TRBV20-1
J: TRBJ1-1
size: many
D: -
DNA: TGCAGTGCCCGGGCTCCCGGAGGGGGGAACACTGAAGCTTTCTTT
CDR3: CSARAPGGGNTEAFF

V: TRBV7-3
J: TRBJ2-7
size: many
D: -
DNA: TGTGCCAGCAGCTTAAAAGGGGCTGTGGACTACGAGCAGTACTTC
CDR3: CASSLKGAVDYEQYF

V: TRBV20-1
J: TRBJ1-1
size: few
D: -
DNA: TGCAGTGCTAGAGGAGGGGAGGGAAACACTGAAGCTTTCTTT
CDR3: CSARGGEGNTEAFF

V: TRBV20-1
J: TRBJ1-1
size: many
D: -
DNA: TGCAGTGCTAGAGACATGAACACTGAAGCTTTCTTT
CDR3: CSARDMNTEAFF

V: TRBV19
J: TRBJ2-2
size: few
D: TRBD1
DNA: TGTGCCAGTAGTCCCCAGACAGGGGGCACCGGGGAGCTGTTTTTT
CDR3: CASSPQTGGTGELFF

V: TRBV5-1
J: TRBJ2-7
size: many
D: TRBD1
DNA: TGCGCCAGCAGCCCGGACAGGAAATCCACCGGGGTGTACTTC
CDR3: CASSPDRKSTGVYF

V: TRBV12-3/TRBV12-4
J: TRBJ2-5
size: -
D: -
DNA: TGTGCCAGCAGTTTCAGCAGTTGGGGGGAAGAGACCCAGTACTTC
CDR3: CASSFSSWGEETQYF

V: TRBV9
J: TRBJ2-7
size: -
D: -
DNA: TGTGCCAGCAGCGCCCGCGACAGCTCCTACGAGCAGTACTTC
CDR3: CASSARDSSYEQYF

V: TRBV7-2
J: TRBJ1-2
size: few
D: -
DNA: TGTGCCAGCAGCTTAGGTTTTACTCAGGATTATGGCTACACCTTC
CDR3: CASSLGFTQDYGYTF

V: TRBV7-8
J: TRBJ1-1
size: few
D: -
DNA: TGTGCCAGCAGCAAAGTGGGGACAGAAGCTTTCTTT
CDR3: CASSKVGTEAFF

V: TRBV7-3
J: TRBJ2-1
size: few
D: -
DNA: TGTGCCAGCAGCTCTAATTCCGGCAACAATGAGCAGTTCTTC
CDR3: CASSSNSGNNEQFF

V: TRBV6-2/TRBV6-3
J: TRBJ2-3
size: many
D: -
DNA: TGTGCCAGCAGTTATCGCGAGACGTCAGATACGCAGTATTTT
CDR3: CASSYRETSDTQYF

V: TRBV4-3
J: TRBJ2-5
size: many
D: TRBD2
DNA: TGCGCCAGCAGCCAAGATGAAGCCTCTAGCGGGAGAGTCGAGACCCAGTACTTC
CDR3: CASSQDEASSGRVETQYF

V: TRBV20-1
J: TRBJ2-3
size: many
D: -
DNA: TGCAGTGCTAAAATAGCGGATAGCACAGATACGCAGTATTTT
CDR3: CSAKIADSTDTQYF

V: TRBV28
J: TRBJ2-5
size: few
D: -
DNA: TGTGCCAGCAGGAATCCCGGAGGGCAAGAGACCCAGTACTTC
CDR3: CASRNPGGQETQYF

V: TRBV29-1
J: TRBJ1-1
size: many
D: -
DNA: TGCAGCGTCGCTCAGACTGAAGCTTTCTTT
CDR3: CSVAQTEAFF

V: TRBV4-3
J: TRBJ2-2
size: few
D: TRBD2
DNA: TGCGCCAGCAGCCCTGGCCTGACGGGAGGTGGGACCGGGGAGCTGTTTTTT
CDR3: CASSPGLTGGGTGELFF

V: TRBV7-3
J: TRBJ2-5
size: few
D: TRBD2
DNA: TGTGCCAGCAGCCCGCGACTAGCGGGAGTGGAGACCCAGTACTTC
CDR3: CASSPRLAGVETQYF

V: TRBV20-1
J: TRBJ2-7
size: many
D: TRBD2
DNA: TGCAGTGCTAGATCGGGGACTAGCTCAGAGCAGTACTTC
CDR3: CSARSGTSSEQYF

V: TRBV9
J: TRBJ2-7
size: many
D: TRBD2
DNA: TGTGCCAGCAGCCCCAGACTAGCGGGAGTCCCGGGGGAGCAGTACTTC
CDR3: CASSPRLAGVPGEQYF

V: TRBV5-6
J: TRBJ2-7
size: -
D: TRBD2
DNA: TGTGCCAGCAGCGACCTTCTAGCGGGAGGTTCATACGAGCAGTACTTC
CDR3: CASSDLLAGGSYEQYF

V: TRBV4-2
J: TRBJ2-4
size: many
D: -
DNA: TGTGCCAGCAGCCAAGAGGGGGGTGCCAAAAACATTCAGTACTTC
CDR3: CASSQEGGAKNIQYF

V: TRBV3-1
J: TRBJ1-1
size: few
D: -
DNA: TGTGCCAGCAGCCAAGTACCAGGAGGGACTGAAGCTTTCTTT
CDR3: CASSQVPGGTEAFF

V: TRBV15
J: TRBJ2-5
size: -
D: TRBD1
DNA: TGTGCCACCAGCATCGGACAGGGGGAGACCCAGTACTTC
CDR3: CATSIGQGETQYF

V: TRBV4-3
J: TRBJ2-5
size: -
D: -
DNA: TGCGCCAGCAGCCAAGGCCTAGCCGAAGAGACCCAGTACTTC
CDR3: CASSQGLAEETQYF

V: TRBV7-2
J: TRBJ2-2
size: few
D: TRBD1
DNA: TGTGCCAGCAGCCCCAGACAGGGGGCGGGCACCGGGGAGCTGTTTTTT
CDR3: CASSPRQGAGTGELFF